The 15 T cell receptor beta chains below were found in one sample sequenced in a study of T cells in Graves' hyperthyroidism and ophthalmopathy. RNA transcripts served as the template for amplifying TCR beta CDR3 regions. The HTBI primer set served for first-round RT-PCR of the TCR CDR3. TCRdb redid the calling of the multiplex PCR reads with MiXCR, one entry per CDR3 protein. This sample has approximately 430,000 distinct CDR3 sequences, with around 16% found just once. Input material: blood. The receptors were sampled from a woman under 30 with Graves' hyperthyroidism.

The sample holds one count of this clonotype. The chain links TRBV5-5 to TRBJ2-1, with 7 bases identical to TRBD1. V shed 2 bases and J 2 bases; nucleotides not matched to a gene: 4. In germline, CDR1 is SGHKS, CDR2 YYEKEE (reference sequence). The CDR3 is made up of 15 amino acids. CDR3 sequence reads: CASSLRQGTYNEQFF. DNA of the CDR3: TGTGCCAGCAGCTTAAGACAGGGAACCTACAATGAGCAGTTCTTC.

This clonotype appeared many times. The V and J genes are TRBV20-1 and TRBJ2-3, with 13 bases lining up with TRBD2. Per germline, CDR1 DFQATT and CDR2 SNEGSKA (reference sequence). V was clipped by 1 base and J by 9 bases; unmatched bases: 1. This CDR3 spans 13 amino acids. The CDR3 protein is CSARGTSGGTQYF. The CDR3 nucleotides read TGCAGTGCTAGAGGGACTAGCGGGGGCACGCAGTATTTT.

The table lists this clonotype with many counts. V gene TRBV5-1 combines with J gene TRBJ2-7; 7 nucleotides line up with TRBD2. V trimming: 0 bases; J trimming: 3 bases; junction bases outside the gene matches: 6. Germline assignment: CDR1 SGHRS and CDR2 YFSETQ. The CDR3 covers 15 residues. The CDR3 DNA follows: TGCGCCAGCAGCTTGGCTAGCGGCTTGATCTACGAGCAGTACTTC. Its translation is CASSLASGLIYEQYF.

For this clonotype: A single base separates this from a much larger clone, so it may be a read error. The chain employs TRBV6-2 or TRBV6-3 and TRBJ2-5, with D possibly TRBD2 on 7 matching bases. The CDR3 runs 15 residues. Germline CDR1 is MNHEY and CDR2 is SVGEGT. With 0 bases removed from V and 4 bases from J, the gap between germline ends came to 12 bases. CDR3 sequence: CASSYSGGARETQYF. The CDR3 DNA sequence: TGTGCCAGCAGTTACTCAGGGGGGGCGCGAGAGACCCAGTACTTC.

CDR3 in DNA: TGTGCCAGCAGTGGGTGGAGGACAGGGGGGCAAGAGACCCAGTACTTC. It specifies CASSGWRTGGQETQYF. This chain links TRBV28 with TRBJ2-5; 10 bases agree with TRBD1. CDR3 length: 16 residues. Trimming removed 5 bases from V and 2 bases from J; junction bases left unmatched: 8. Germline-derived CDR1 and CDR2 are MDHEN and SYDVKM.

This clonotype was observed at least ten times. The chain carries TRBV5-1 and TRBJ1-1; no reliable D call. This CDR3 is 13 amino acids long. CDR1 is SGHRS and CDR2 is YFSETQ in the germline V gene. Trimming left V 6 bases short and J 3 bases short, with 12 bases between. DNA for the CDR3: TGCGCCAGCAATGAGGATTGGGACACTGAAGCTTTCTTT. Residues: CASNEDWDTEAFF.

This chain links TRBV12-3 or TRBV12-4 with TRBJ2-2, with D maybe TRBD2 (6 bases). Deletions cut 2 bases from V and 5 bases from J, with 12 bases between. The CDR3 length is 15 residues. As DNA, the CDR3 is TGTGCCAGCAGTTTATGGGAGGCCAAGACCGGGGAGCTGTTTTTT. Its translation: CASSLWEAKTGELFF.

This clonotype was counted between two and nine times. The chain's CDR3 is CATSISGGDYTF. The CDR3, as DNA: TGTGCCACCAGCATCTCTGGGGGGGACTACACCTTC. The V and J genes are TRBV15 and TRBJ1-2; weak D call: TRBD1 (5 bases). CDR1 and CDR2 from the germline V gene are LNHNV and YYDKDF (reference sequence). Deletions cut 4 bases from V and 10 bases from J, with 13 bases between. This CDR3 contains 12 residues.

This clonotype was found many times. The chain joins TRBV6-2 or TRBV6-3 to TRBJ2-1; 10 bases map to TRBD2. CDR1 and CDR2 (germline): MNHEY, SVGEGT. The trim removed 6 bases at V and 4 bases at J, leaving 6 bases unmatched. CDR3 length: 15 amino acids. The CDR3 bases are TGTGCCAGCAGGACGGGACTAGCGATTTACAATGAGCAGTTCTTC. Translation: CASRTGLAIYNEQFF.

The J gene is TRBJ1-1, the V gene TRBV27, with 10 bases identical to TRBD1. J was trimmed by 4 bases and V by 7 bases; bases with no gene match: 6. The CDR3 extends over 14 amino acids. Per germline, CDR1 MNHEY and CDR2 SMNVEV (reference sequence). For the CDR3, the DNA is TGTGCCAGCACGTCAGGACAGGGGGGCACTGAAGCTTTCTTT. It translates to CASTSGQGGTEAFF.

This clonotype has at least ten counts. This chain links TRBV7-8 with TRBJ2-1, with 8 bases fitting TRBD2. Germline assignment: CDR1 SGHVS and CDR2 FQNEAQ. V lost 0 bases to trimming and J lost 8 bases; unmatched junction nucleotides: 18. The CDR3 totals 19 residues. The CDR3 here is CASSLAQEPGGGSGDEQFF. CDR3 nucleotides: TGTGCCAGCAGCTTAGCCCAGGAGCCGGGAGGGGGATCAGGGGATGAGCAGTTCTTC.

This clonotype was seen ten or more times. The chain recombines TRBV29-1 with TRBJ2-7; D may correspond to TRBD1 or TRBD2 (6 bases each). V lost 6 bases to trimming and J lost 4 bases, with 16 bases between them. CDR3 length equals 13 residues. Germline CDR1 reads SQVTM; CDR2 reads ANQGSEA. Here the CDR3 reads CSVRRGGPYEQYF. The CDR3 coding sequence is TGCAGCGTCCGTAGAGGGGGGCCATACGAGCAGTACTTC.

This clonotype has ten or more counts. The chain has TRBV7-2 and TRBJ2-3; perhaps TRBD2 as D (5 bases). The CDR3 totals 14 residues. V dropped 3 bases and J dropped 5 bases, with 12 bases sitting between them. Germline assignment: CDR1 SGHTA and CDR2 FQGNSA. The CDR3 is CASSFGGPIDTQYF. The DNA of the CDR3 is TGTGCCAGCAGCTTCGGCGGGCCTATAGATACGCAGTATTTT.

This clonotype has more than one count but fewer than ten. This chain uses TRBV27 with TRBJ2-2; TRBD2 agrees at 8 bases. J was trimmed by 7 bases and V by 8 bases; bases with no gene match: 18. CDR3 length equals 17 residues. The germline gives CDR1 MNHEY, CDR2 SMNVEV (reference sequence). In nucleotides, the CDR3 is TGTGCCAGCGCTATGCTACTAGCGGTCCAAGGGATCGGGGAGCTGTTTTTT. As protein: CASAMLLAVQGIGELFF.

The chain combines TRBV7-2 with TRBJ1-3, with D unresolved. This CDR3 has 18 residues. Trimming cost V 0 bases and J 4 bases, with 19 bases left between them. Germline assignment: CDR1 SGHTA and CDR2 FQGNSA. The CDR3 protein is CASSLASLSRTFGNTIYF. DNA of the CDR3: TGTGCCAGCAGCTTAGCGTCCCTATCTCGGACGTTCGGAAACACCATATATTTT.